The 30 T cell receptor beta chains below all came from one sample that was sequenced in a study of blood T cell repertoires in COVID-19. Method: immunoSEQ multiplex PCR; TCRdb's copy keeps in-frame clones and lacks some. This sample yields about 210,000 clones, of which 85% to 90% are seen a single time; 1.4% to 1.5% belongs to the top ten. What was sequenced was peripheral blood. These receptors were taken from a man aged 18 to 29 with active or convalescent COVID-19.

The chain carries TRBV2 and TRBJ1-1; tentative D call: TRBD1 (5 bases). In germline, CDR1 is SNHLY, CDR2 FYNNEI. Trimming left V 4 bases short and J 7 bases short, with 7 bases between. The CDR3 is 11 residues long. CDR3 amino acids: CASSGQREAFF. For the CDR3, the DNA is TGTGCCAGCAGTGGACAGCGTGAAGCTTTCTTT.

The rearrangement uses TRBV4-2 and TRBJ2-2; 8 bases fit TRBD2. Per the germline V gene, CDR1 is LGHNA and CDR2 is YNFKEQ. The length of the CDR3 is 17 residues. V shed 0 bases and J 2 bases; nucleotides not matched to a gene: 5. CDR3 in DNA: TGTGCCAGCAGCCAAGATGCGGGAGGACTAAACACCGGGGAGCTGTTTTTT. Protein product: CASSQDAGGLNTGELFF.

This rearrangement joins TRBV27 to TRBJ1-2; TRBD1 matches at 7 bases. V lost 2 bases, J lost 0 bases, and 6 bases stayed unmatched. The CDR3 totals 16 residues. In germline, CDR1 is MNHEY, CDR2 SMNVEV (reference sequence). CDR3 loop: CASSLSGDSTNYGYTF. The CDR3, as DNA: TGTGCCAGCAGTTTAAGTGGGGACAGCACTAACTATGGCTACACCTTC.

The V call is TRBV2, the J call TRBJ1-3; 11 bases match TRBD1. V lost 11 bases and J lost 3; bases outside the gene matches: 6. From germline, CDR1 is SNHLY and CDR2 FYNNEI. This CDR3 contains 14 residues. CDR3 DNA sequence: TGTGCCGGCCTGGGACAGGGGGGTGGAAACACCATATATTTT. Translating gives CAGLGQGGGNTIYF.

The chain uses TRBV25-1 and TRBJ2-3; a possible D gene is TRBD2 (6 bases). This CDR3 has 16 residues. Germline loops: CDR1 MGHDK, CDR2 SYGVNS. V lost 5 bases, J lost 0 bases, and 15 bases lay in between. CDR3 DNA: TGTGCCAGCAGTCGAACGAACCGGGGGAGCACAGATACGCAGTATTTT. As protein: CASSRTNRGSTDTQYF.

J is TRBJ2-5 and V is TRBV2, with D maybe TRBD1 (6 bases). V was trimmed by 3 bases and J by 4 bases, leaving 21 bases between them. Germline CDR1 reads SNHLY; CDR2 reads FYNNEI. This CDR3 is built from 17 residues. The CDR3 bases are TGTGCCAGCAGTGAGGTGTCCGGGACAAACGCCCGAGAGACCCAGTACTTC. It codes for CASSEVSGTNARETQYF.

The chain joins TRBV7-9 to TRBJ2-7, with TRBD1 identical over 7 bases. J gave up 5 bases and V 5 bases, and 6 bases lay outside the gene matches. Germline CDR1 reads SEHNR; CDR2 reads FQNEAQ (reference sequence). This CDR3 has 13 residues. The CDR3 sequence is CASSTGESDEQYF. The CDR3 DNA follows: TGTGCCAGCAGCACAGGGGAAAGCGACGAGCAGTACTTC.

This chain connects TRBV28 to TRBJ2-1; TRBD2 might be the D (6 bases). The CDR3 is 14 residues long. Germline loops: CDR1 MDHEN, CDR2 SYDVKM. Trimming took off 7 bases at V and 5 bases at J, with 15 bases between the two ends. The CDR3 reads CASMRGGVDNEQFF. CDR3 nucleotide sequence: TGTGCCAGCATGAGGGGAGGAGTCGACAATGAGCAGTTCTTC.

This clone was picked up one time. The rearrangement joins TRBV28 to TRBJ2-2; 7 bases align to TRBD1. CDR1 is MDHEN, CDR2 SYDVKM, per germline. The V and J ends lost 3 bases and 0 bases, in that order; junction bases with no gene match: 10. The CDR3 contains 18 residues. DNA for the CDR3: TGTGCCAGCAGTTTCGTTCTCCCAGGGACAGCGAACACCGGGGAGCTGTTTTTT. It translates to CASSFVLPGTANTGELFF.

The chain is built from TRBV25-1 and TRBJ2-4; 8 bases map to TRBD1. Germline-derived CDR1 and CDR2 are MGHDK and SYGVNS. The CDR3 consists of 16 residues. V lost 6 bases, J lost 3 bases, and 10 bases stayed unmatched. CDR3 protein: CASSAPRQGYKNIQYF. For the CDR3, the DNA is TGTGCCAGCAGCGCGCCCCGACAGGGGTACAAAAACATTCAGTACTTC.

The chain joins TRBV5-1 to TRBJ1-1; D unresolved. The CDR3 runs 11 residues. Germline CDR1 and CDR2: SGHRS and YFSETQ. Trimming stripped 2 bases from V and 6 bases from J, with 5 bases between. CDR3 DNA sequence: TGCGCCAGCAGCTTTGCGTCTGAAGCTTTCTTT. It specifies CASSFASEAFF.

This clone has just one count. This sequence joins TRBV7-2 and TRBJ2-5, with 9 bases that match TRBD2. Looked up from germline, CDR1 is SGHTA and CDR2 is FQGNSA. J gave up 5 bases and V 5 bases, and 6 bases lay outside the gene matches. The length of the CDR3 is 14 residues. The CDR3 DNA follows: TGTGCCAGCAGCCTTAGCGGGAGTCGGGAGACCCAGTACTTC. Protein product: CASSLSGSRETQYF.

This chain links TRBV28 with TRBJ1-2, with D possibly TRBD1 on 6 matching bases. Germline V CDR1 and CDR2: MDHEN, SYDVKM. The CDR3 loop spans 18 amino acids. The V and J ends lost 5 bases and 4 bases respectively, with 26 bases between them. Here the CDR3 reads CASSQLSRTVSDLYGYTF. The CDR3 DNA sequence: TGTGCCAGCAGTCAATTAAGTCGGACAGTTTCCGATCTCTATGGCTACACCTTC.

This chain uses TRBV28 with TRBJ2-7; 7 nucleotides agree with TRBD1. CDR1 and CDR2 from the germline V gene are MDHEN and SYDVKM. Trimming took 0 bases from V and 5 from J; bases not matched to a gene: 10. This CDR3 is 16 amino acids long. The CDR3 protein is CASSLWIGAGGNEQYF. The CDR3 region has the DNA TGTGCCAGCAGTTTATGGATCGGAGCAGGGGGTAACGAGCAGTACTTC.

V gene TRBV18 combines with J gene TRBJ1-2; D is unclear. Germline-derived CDR1 and CDR2 are KGHSH and LQKENI. V was shortened by 2 bases and J by 6 bases, with 10 bases between the two germline ends. The CDR3 is made up of 13 amino acids. The CDR3 reads CASSPSSPDGYTF. As DNA, the CDR3 is TGTGCCAGCTCACCAAGCTCCCCCGATGGCTACACCTTC. Supplemented by reference TRBV18 and TRBJ1-2, the full variable domain reads NAGVMQNPRHLVRRRGQEARLRCSPMKGHSHVYWYRQLPEEGLKFMVYLQKENIIDESGMPKERFSAEFPKEGPSILRIQQVVRGDSAAYFCASSPSSPDGYTFGSGTRLTVV.

The V gene is TRBV19, the J gene TRBJ2-7, with 7 bases matching TRBD2. Germline CDR1 and CDR2: LNHDA and SQIVND (reference sequence). This CDR3 has 17 amino acids. V dropped 0 bases and J dropped 6; count of bases not matched to a gene: 14. The DNA for the CDR3 is TGTGCCAGTAGTATAGATGCCCCTAGCGGAACCCAAGGCGAGCAGTACTTC. This gives the protein CASSIDAPSGTQGEQYF.

The chain carries TRBV23-1 and TRBJ1-1; possible D gene TRBD1, 6 bases. TRBV23-1 is treated as an ORF (open reading frame) with a function not yet certain. This CDR3 spans 15 amino acids. The germline V and J ends were trimmed by 4 bases and 0 bases, with 12 bases remaining between them. CDR3 amino acids: CASSPGQSVNTEAFF. The CDR3 nucleotides read TGCGCCAGCAGTCCCGGACAGAGCGTGAACACTGAAGCTTTCTTT.

This clone has a single count. The chain combines TRBV10-3 with TRBJ1-3; 7 bases map to TRBD1. V lost 6 bases to trimming and J lost 2 bases; unmatched junction nucleotides: 4. The CDR3 runs to 14 residues. Germline V gene data show CDR1 as ENHRY and CDR2 as SYGVKD. In DNA, the CDR3 is TGTGCCATCAGCAGACAGGGAGCTGGAAACACCATATATTTT. It codes for CAISRQGAGNTIYF.

The chain recombines TRBV30 with TRBJ1-1; no clear D gene. With 3 bases removed from V and 1 base from J, the gap between germline ends came to 15 bases. This CDR3 is built from 15 residues. Per the germline V gene, CDR1 is GTSNPN and CDR2 is SVGIG (reference sequence). The CDR3 loop is CAWSAGSIGNTEAFF. The CDR3 DNA reads as TGTGCCTGGAGCGCGGGATCTATTGGGAACACTGAAGCTTTCTTT.

Worth noting for this clone: Other DNA variants within this sample encode the same CDR3. The chain links TRBV29-1 to TRBJ1-3; D perhaps matches TRBD1 (6 bases). V was cut by 5 bases and J by 4 bases, with 9 bases left in between. This CDR3 contains 12 residues. Germline values: CDR1 SQVTM, CDR2 ANQGSEA. The CDR3 DNA reads TGCAGCGTTAGGCAGGGGGGAAACACCATATATTTT. Protein: CSVRQGGNTIYF.

The genes are TRBV30 and TRBJ1-1; D remains unclear. Germline CDR1 reads GTSNPN; CDR2 reads SVGIG (reference sequence). CDR3 length equals 13 residues. Trimming pared 0 bases from V and 0 bases from J, leaving 5 bases between. The CDR3 DNA reads TGTGCCTGGAGTGTACAAATGAACACTGAAGCTTTCTTT. Amino acids: CAWSVQMNTEAFF.

The chain has TRBV28 and TRBJ2-5, with TRBD1 matching over 10 bases. Germline CDR1 reads MDHEN; CDR2 reads SYDVKM. The CDR3 sequence is 15 residues long. The V segment lost 5 bases and the J segment 5 bases; nucleotides outside the gene matches: 8. The DNA of the CDR3 is TGTGCCAGCAGTAGTCGACAGGGGGCACTGGAGACCCAGTACTTC. Residues: CASSSRQGALETQYF.

The chain is built from TRBV5-1 and TRBJ1-5; TRBD1 agrees at 7 bases. The CDR3 is 16 amino acids. The V gene end was trimmed by 4 bases and the J gene end by 3 bases; junction bases not matched to a gene: 10. Germline lookup yields CDR1 SGHRS and CDR2 YFSETQ. CDR3 protein: CASSPFGGQHNQPQHF. The CDR3 bases are TGCGCCAGCAGCCCGTTCGGGGGACAGCACAATCAGCCCCAGCATTTT. Supplemented by reference TRBV5-1 and TRBJ1-5, the full variable domain reads KAGVTQTPRYLIKTRGQQVTLSCSPISGHRSVSWYQQTPGQGLQFLFEYFSETQRNKGNFPGRFSGRQFSNSRSEMNVSTLELGDSALYLCASSPFGGQHNQPQHFGDGTRLSIL.

The CDR3 region has the DNA TGTGCCAGCAGGCGTGAGGGGGGGCATTCACCCCTCCACTTT. Translation gives CASRREGGHSPLHF. The gene calls are TRBV2 and TRBJ1-6, with a tentative D call TRBD1 (6 bases). Trimming removed 6 bases at V and 8 bases at J, with 14 bases between. Per the germline V gene, CDR1 is SNHLY and CDR2 is FYNNEI. This CDR3 spans 14 amino acids.

This clone was counted a few times. V is TRBV3-1 (or the pseudogene TRBV3-2) and J is TRBJ1-2; D remains ambiguous. The CDR3 is 12 amino acids. Looked up from germline, CDR1 is LGHDT and CDR2 is YNNKEL (reference sequence). V lost 1 base, J lost 10 bases, and 10 bases lay in between. CDR3 in amino acids: CASSQGRRTYTF. CDR3 bases: TGTGCCAGCAGCCAAGGGCGGAGAACCTACACCTTC.

The chain is built from TRBV28 and TRBJ1-4; TRBD1 matches 8 bases. V lost 5 bases, J lost 11 bases, and 10 bases stayed unmatched. CDR1 and CDR2 (germline): MDHEN, SYDVKM. The CDR3 has 14 amino acids. The CDR3 coding sequence is TGTGCCAGCAGTCTGGGACAGGAGCCTTTTAAACTGTTTTTT. This gives the protein CASSLGQEPFKLFF.

This clone was observed a handful of times. J is TRBJ1-3 and V is TRBV13; 7 bases align to TRBD1. Trimming at V came to 6 bases and at J to 4 bases, leaving 15 bases not matched to a gene. This CDR3 region has 17 residues. CDR1 and CDR2 from the germline V gene are PRHDT and FYEKMQ (reference sequence). Here the CDR3 DNA reads TGTGCCAGCAGTCGAAGGGAGTTACAGGGGTCCGGAAACACCATATATTTT. It specifies CASSRRELQGSGNTIYF.

The V call is TRBV27, the J call TRBJ2-1, with D perhaps TRBD2 (6 bases). Germline loops: CDR1 MNHEY, CDR2 SMNVEV (reference sequence). Trimming removed 0 bases at V and 9 bases at J, with 9 bases between. This CDR3 region has 13 residues. CDR3 region: CASSLSLGGEQFF. CDR3 DNA sequence: TGTGCCAGCAGTTTATCGCTGGGGGGTGAGCAGTTCTTC.

The chain has TRBV3-1 (or the pseudogene TRBV3-2) and TRBJ2-7; 11 bases agree with TRBD2. The CDR3 is made up of 16 amino acids. Germline trimming cut 4 bases from V and 4 bases from J; bases unmatched to any gene: 9. Germline V CDR1 and CDR2: LGHDT, YNNKEL (reference sequence). The CDR3 here is CASSPFGPSGRYEQYF. The DNA for the CDR3 is TGTGCCAGCAGCCCCTTTGGGCCTAGCGGGAGGTACGAGCAGTACTTC.

V and J are TRBV28 and TRBJ1-4; perhaps TRBD1 as D (5 bases). Germline assignment: CDR1 MDHEN and CDR2 SYDVKM. Trimming took 2 bases from V and 7 from J, leaving 11 bases between them. This CDR3 region has 14 residues. As DNA, the CDR3 is TGTGCCAGCAGTTTAGGCGGGGGTATTGAAAAACTGTTTTTT. This sequence encodes CASSLGGGIEKLFF.